Listed here are 24 T cell receptor beta chains from one sample, sequenced in a study of blood T cell repertoires in COVID-19. Sequencing used immunoSEQ multiplex PCR; TCRdb keeps in-frame clones, though not all of them. The table lists over 200,000 clones, roughly 76% of them singletons. The source material was peripheral blood. The receptor set was obtained from a human donor in a cohort sampled during active COVID-19.

The chain carries TRBV30 and TRBJ1-5; 8 nucleotides line up with TRBD1. V lost 0 bases to trimming and J lost 5 bases; unmatched junction nucleotides: 0. Germline V gene data show CDR1 as GTSNPN and CDR2 as SVGIG (reference sequence). The CDR3 runs to 13 residues. The CDR3 sequence is CAWSVQGDQPQHF. The CDR3 DNA sequence: TGTGCCTGGAGTGTACAGGGGGATCAGCCCCAGCATTTT.

This chain links TRBV5-1 with TRBJ1-1; D remains ambiguous. Trimming stripped 3 bases from V and 1 base from J, with 16 bases between. This CDR3 region has 16 residues. Per the germline V gene, CDR1 is SGHRS and CDR2 is YFSETQ. CDR3 in DNA: TGCGCCAGCAGCTCTAATCGAGGTAGTGAGAACACTGAAGCTTTCTTT. This encodes CASSSNRGSENTEAFF.

The chain couples TRBV5-4 to TRBJ2-7, with TRBD2 as a possible D gene (6 bases). From germline, CDR1 is SGHNT and CDR2 YYREEE (reference sequence). V lost 0 bases, J lost 2 bases, and 12 bases lay in between. This CDR3 has 15 amino acids. The CDR3: CASSLVAGRTYEQYF. As DNA, the CDR3 is TGTGCCAGCAGCTTGGTCGCGGGAAGGACCTACGAGCAGTACTTC. The full variable domain, with the rest looked up from reference TRBV5-4 and TRBJ2-7, is ETGVTQSPTHLIKTRGQQVTLRCSSQSGHNTVSWYQQALGQGPQFIFQYYREEENGRGNFPPRFSGLQFPNYSSELNVNALELDDSALYLCASSLVAGRTYEQYFGPGTRLTVT.

This clone was found a few times. This chain joins TRBV27 and TRBJ2-7; D is possibly TRBD2 (6 bases). Germline CDR1 reads MNHEY; CDR2 reads SMNVEV (reference sequence). V was cut by 7 bases and J by 4 bases, with 17 bases left in between. This CDR3 is built from 14 residues. This CDR3 reads CASTFRRGPYEQYF. The CDR3, as DNA: TGTGCCAGCACGTTTAGGCGGGGTCCTTACGAGCAGTACTTC.

The V call is TRBV27, the J call TRBJ1-2, with a possible D match to TRBD1 (5 bases). Per the germline V gene, CDR1 is MNHEY and CDR2 is SMNVEV (reference sequence). The ends were cut back, 2 bases at V and 4 bases at J, with 14 bases in the middle. CDR3 length: 15 amino acids. CDR3 region: CASSLHSAGPYGYTF. CDR3 DNA: TGTGCCAGCAGTTTACATTCGGCAGGGCCCTATGGCTACACCTTC.

The V and J genes are TRBV2 and TRBJ2-5; 9 nucleotides line up with TRBD2. Trimming took 11 bases from V and 5 from J; bases not matched to a gene: 18. The CDR3 length is 16 residues. Germline lookup yields CDR1 SNHLY and CDR2 FYNNEI. The CDR3 DNA reads as TGTGCCGGGTCGACTAGCGGACTTTATACGGGGGAGACCCAGTACTTC. It is translated as CAGSTSGLYTGETQYF.

The V gene is TRBV7-9, the J gene TRBJ1-2; 7 nucleotides align to TRBD1. The germline gives CDR1 SEHNR, CDR2 FQNEAQ (reference sequence). This CDR3 has 12 amino acids. V shed 5 bases and J 8 bases; nucleotides not matched to a gene: 5. This chain's CDR3 is CASSARDSGYTF. In DNA, the CDR3 is TGTGCCAGCAGCGCTCGGGACAGCGGCTACACCTTC.

J is TRBJ2-7 and V is TRBV13, with 8 bases lining up with TRBD2. This CDR3 has 14 amino acids. Germline V gives CDR1 PRHDT, CDR2 FYEKMQ (reference sequence). V gave up 3 bases and J gave up 0 bases; unmatched junction bases: 1. The CDR3 DNA follows: TGTGCCAGCAGCTTGAGCGGGAGCTCCTACGAGCAGTACTTC. Encoded protein: CASSLSGSSYEQYF.

The V gene is TRBV6-5, the J gene TRBJ1-6, with unresolved D. The CDR3 is made up of 15 amino acids. Germline values: CDR1 MNHEY, CDR2 SVGAGI. V was trimmed by 2 bases and J by 1 base, leaving 6 bases between them. In DNA, the CDR3 is TGTGCCAGCAGTTACGGGCGTTCCTATAATTCACCCCTCCACTTT. This gives the protein CASSYGRSYNSPLHF.

This clone is a singleton in its sample. In nucleotides, the CDR3 is TGTGCCACCAGGGAGGGAGGCCGCTACGAGCAGTACTTC. Protein product: CATREGGRYEQYF. The chain employs TRBV2 and TRBJ2-7; 7 bases agree with TRBD2. J gave up 3 bases and V 10 bases, and 9 bases lay outside the gene matches. CDR3 length: 13 amino acids. Germline CDR1 is SNHLY and CDR2 is FYNNEI. Filled out from reference TRBV2 and TRBJ2-7, the complete variable domain reads EPEVTQTPSHQVTQMGQEVILRCVPISNHLYFYWYRQILGQKVEFLVSFYNNEISEKSEIFDDQFSVERPDGSNFTLKIRSTKLEDSAMYFCATREGGRYEQYFGPGTRLTVT.

The chain employs TRBV12-2 and TRBJ2-5; no DNA check was done on the table's D call, TRBD2. TRBV12-2 is a pseudogene. There are 16 residues in the CDR3. The CDR3 DNA reads as TGTGCAAGTCGCTTAGGTCGGACTAGCGGGGGGATAACCCAGTACTTC. Its translation is CASRLGRTSGGITQYF.

This clone was seen a handful of times. V is TRBV5-4 and J is TRBJ2-3; TRBD2 is a possible D gene (5 bases). Germline CDR1 SGHNT, CDR2 YYREEE (reference sequence). V gave up 3 bases and J gave up 6 bases, with 14 bases separating them. This CDR3 comprises 14 residues. The CDR3 DNA sequence: TGTGCCAGCAGCTCCCGGGGTTCGGGGGATACGCAGTATTTT. Translated: CASSSRGSGDTQYF. Full variable domain (missing parts from reference TRBV5-4 and TRBJ2-3): ETGVTQSPTHLIKTRGQQVTLRCSSQSGHNTVSWYQQALGQGPQFIFQYYREEENGRGNFPPRFSGLQFPNYSSELNVNALELDDSALYLCASSSRGSGDTQYFGPGTRLTVL.

The chain couples TRBV7-2 to TRBJ2-7; 11 nucleotides agree with TRBD2. CDR1 is SGHTA and CDR2 is FQGNSA in the germline V gene. V gave up 4 bases and J gave up 3 bases; unmatched junction bases: 2. The CDR3 sequence is 14 residues long. CDR3 sequence (DNA): TGTGCCAGCAGCTGGGGACTAGCGGTCTACGAGCAGTACTTC. Its protein is CASSWGLAVYEQYF.

V is TRBV18 and J is TRBJ1-1, with TRBD1 as a possible D gene (5 bases). Germline V gene lookup returns CDR1 KGHSH and CDR2 LQKENI. CDR3 size: 15 residues. V lost 2 bases to trimming and J lost 4 bases, with 14 bases between them. The CDR3 bases are TGTGCCAGCTCACCATGGGCAGGGCTGGGCACTGAAGCTTTCTTT. Protein sequence: CASSPWAGLGTEAFF.

The chain carries TRBV7-2 and TRBJ2-7; 9 bases agree with TRBD2. CDR3 length: 16 amino acids. V lost 2 bases, J lost 0 bases, and 5 bases stayed unmatched. In germline, CDR1 is SGHTA, CDR2 FQGNSA. The CDR3 protein is CASSLSSGTNSYEQYF. The CDR3 nucleotides are TGTGCCAGCAGCTTATCTAGCGGGACTAACTCCTACGAGCAGTACTTC.

This clone was seen only once. The chain joins TRBV7-2 to TRBJ2-3, with TRBD2 matching over 7 bases. This CDR3 comprises 17 residues. Trimming at V came to 1 base and at J to 5 bases, leaving 12 bases not matched to a gene. Germline V CDR1 and CDR2: SGHTA, FQGNSA. CDR3 in amino acids: CASSLVVGTGGRDTQYF. CDR3 coding DNA: TGTGCCAGCAGCTTAGTGGTCGGGACGGGGGGTAGAGATACGCAGTATTTT.

The rearrangement joins TRBV6-6 to TRBJ2-4; 9 bases align to TRBD2. CDR3 size: 18 residues. The V gene's germline CDR1 is MNHNY and CDR2 SVGAGI (reference sequence). V dropped 5 bases and J dropped 1; count of bases not matched to a gene: 12. The CDR3 reads CASSRISSGKEAKNIQYF. CDR3 in DNA: TGTGCCAGCAGTCGCATATCTAGCGGGAAAGAGGCCAAAAACATTCAGTACTTC.

Only one count was recorded for this clone. This chain joins TRBV3-1 (or the pseudogene TRBV3-2) and TRBJ2-2; TRBD2 matches 13 bases. The V and J ends lost 5 bases and 7 bases, in that order; junction bases with no gene match: 1. The V gene's germline CDR1 is LGHDT and CDR2 YNNKEL (reference sequence). The CDR3 covers 14 residues. CDR3 sequence (DNA): TGTGCCAGCAGCGGACTAGCGGGGGTCGGGGAGCTGTTTTTT. This encodes CASSGLAGVGELFF.

This clone appeared once. V and J are TRBV24-1 and TRBJ1-5, with D tentatively TRBD1 (5 bases). In germline, CDR1 is KGHDR, CDR2 SFDVKD. The CDR3 is 13 amino acids. V was clipped by 6 bases and J by 7 bases, with 12 bases between them. The CDR3 is CATSRGSEQPQHF. Here the CDR3 DNA reads TGTGCCACCAGTCGGGGGAGCGAACAGCCCCAGCATTTT.

The chain recombines TRBV24-1 with TRBJ2-1; 12 bases fit TRBD1. From germline, CDR1 is KGHDR and CDR2 SFDVKD. The CDR3 contains 15 residues. The junction had 4 bases not matched to a gene; V was cut back by 3 bases and J by 8 bases. CDR3 sequence (DNA): TGTGCCACCAGTGATCGGGACAGGGGGCTGGATGAGCAGTTCTTC. Translating it yields CATSDRDRGLDEQFF.

This clone was found once. Other nucleotide sequences from this sample produce the same CDR3. V gene TRBV18 combines with J gene TRBJ1-2; TRBD1 agrees at 9 bases. CDR3 length: 13 residues. Per the germline V gene, CDR1 is KGHSH and CDR2 is LQKENI. The V gene end was trimmed by 6 bases and the J gene end by 6 bases; junction bases not matched to a gene: 5. The CDR3 loop is CASSPDRGNGYTF. CDR3 sequence (DNA): TGTGCCAGCTCCCCGGACAGGGGAAATGGCTACACCTTC.

The chain uses TRBV11-2 and TRBJ2-7; D possibly corresponds to TRBD2 (6 bases). Germline V gene data show CDR1 as SGHAT and CDR2 as FQNNGV. Trimming took off 0 bases at V and 3 bases at J, with 12 bases between the two ends. CDR3 size: 15 residues. This CDR3 is CASSLEGGNVYEQYF. The CDR3 DNA follows: TGTGCCAGCAGCTTAGAGGGCGGGAACGTCTACGAGCAGTACTTC. Filled out from reference TRBV11-2 and TRBJ2-7, the complete variable domain reads EAGVAQSPRYKIIEKRQSVAFWCNPISGHATLYWYQQILGQGPKLLIQFQNNGVVDDSQLPKDRFSAERLKGVDSTLKIQPAKLEDSAVYLCASSLEGGNVYEQYFGPGTRLTVT.

The chain carries TRBV12-3 or TRBV12-4 and TRBJ2-7; no definite D call. The CDR3 consists of 12 residues. With 6 bases removed from V and 3 bases from J, the gap between germline ends came to 9 bases. DNA of the CDR3: TGTGCCAGCAGGCGAGGAGACTACGAGCAGTACTTC. Amino acid sequence: CASRRGDYEQYF.

The V gene is TRBV4-2, the J gene TRBJ2-7, with TRBD2 matching 7 bases. This CDR3 is built from 17 residues. V lost 1 base to trimming and J lost 1 base; unmatched junction nucleotides: 10. CDR1 and CDR2 from the germline V gene are LGHNA and YNFKEQ. CDR3 bases: TGTGCCAGCAGCCAAGTAGGGGATGCTAGCGGTTCCTACGAGCAGTACTTC. This translates into CASSQVGDASGSYEQYF.